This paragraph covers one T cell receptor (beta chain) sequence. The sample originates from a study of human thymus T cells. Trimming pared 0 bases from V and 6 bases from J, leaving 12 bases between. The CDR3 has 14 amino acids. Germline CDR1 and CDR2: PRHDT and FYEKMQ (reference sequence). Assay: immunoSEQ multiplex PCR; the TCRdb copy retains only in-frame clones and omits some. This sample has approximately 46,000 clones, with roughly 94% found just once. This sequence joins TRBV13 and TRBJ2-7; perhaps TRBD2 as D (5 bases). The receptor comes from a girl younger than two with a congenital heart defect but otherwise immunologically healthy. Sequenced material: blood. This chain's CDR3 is CASSLGRGRAEQYF. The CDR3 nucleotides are TGTGCCAGCAGCTTAGGACGGGGAAGGGCCGAGCAGTACTTC.